This T cell receptor (beta chain) derives from a study of yellow fever vaccine responses in identical twins. Study-wide results and caveats: After vaccination, twins' T cell response reportedly seemed partly convergent, partly personalized.

Via MiXCR, TCRdb re-called the RT-PCR reads, giving one row per CDR3 protein. Here the sample spans approximately 32,000 distinct CDR3 sequences, less than 70% being singletons. This clonotype was counted once. What it binds is not known. This CDR3 region has 16 residues. CDR1 KGHSH and CDR2 LQKENI come from the germline V gene. V lost 1 base to trimming and J lost 0 bases, with 9 bases between them. The clonotype comes from a woman aged 18 to 35 who received the yellow fever vaccine. The sample in question was T cells from blood (PBMCs), unsorted or a sorted subset (not recorded which), obtained before or after yellow fever vaccination (not recorded which). The rearrangement uses TRBV18 and TRBJ1-4; D remains ambiguous. The CDR3, as DNA: TGTGCCAGCTCACCACGGGGAGCCTCAACTAATGAAAAACTGTTTTTT. Protein: CASSPRGASTNEKLFF.